The rows below give T cell receptor beta chains drawn from one sample of a study of T cell responses to AZD1222 COVID-19 vaccine. Clones were read by immunoSEQ multiplex PCR, and TCRdb kept only the in-frame ones, dropping some. The sample contains approximately 81,000 clones, 75% to 95% of which appear only once. The sequenced sample was peripheral blood, obtained on day 0 of MenACWY control vaccination. These receptors came from an adult in good health. The CDR3 runs from the conserved cysteine through the conserved F or W.

v_gene: TRBV10-1
CDR3aa: CASSEYGTENTGELFF

v_gene: TRBV5-6
CDR3aa: CASSLRAGYNEQFF

v_gene: TRBV7-9
CDR3aa: CASSRSRLAGVSNEQFF

v_gene: TRBV30
CDR3aa: CAWSKTQNTEAFF

v_gene: TRBV19
CDR3aa: CASKRGRDEKLFF

v_gene: TRBV7-8
CDR3aa: CASSLSLAATNEKLFF

v_gene: TRBV28
CDR3aa: CASSSAASGGTDTQYF

v_gene: TRBV9
CDR3aa: CASSAGTGVYEQYF

v_gene: TRBV4-1
CDR3aa: CASSQGDSYGYTF

v_gene: TRBV19
CDR3aa: CASSTDLGELFF

v_gene: TRBV6-6
CDR3aa: CASTGSTYGYTF

v_gene: TRBV5-1
CDR3aa: CASSLAGGGGTEAFF

v_gene: TRBV7-2
CDR3aa: CASSQALEVRELFF

v_gene: TRBV11-2
CDR3aa: CASSLGGTPFNEQFF

v_gene: TRBV19
CDR3aa: CASRPAGTDTQYF

v_gene: TRBV6-6
CDR3aa: CAIGGAFYGYTF

v_gene: TRBV30
CDR3aa: CAWSSVLGTGELFF

v_gene: TRBV30
CDR3aa: CAWSPTGSSDQYF